Below, 2 T cell receptor beta chains from the same sample are listed, as sequenced in a study of T cell repertoires in cytomegalovirus infection. TCRdb called the reads again in MiXCR, with one record for every CDR3 protein. Of approximately 400,000 distinct CDR3 sequences listed, roughly a third were seen once; the top ten hold roughly 13%. The material sequenced was PBMCs. These TCRs come from a human donor in good health (CMV status not recorded). Some clones in this sample may be carry-over from other donors' samples.

This clonotype was seen more than once but under ten times. The rearrangement links TRBV19 to TRBJ2-1, with D unclear. The germline V gene has CDR1 LNHDA and CDR2 SQIVND (reference sequence). This CDR3 is built from 14 residues. The ends were cut back, 4 bases at V and 4 bases at J, with 11 bases in the middle. CDR3 in amino acids: CASSRVGKYNEQFF. The CDR3, as DNA: TGTGCCAGTAGTAGGGTGGGGAAATACAATGAGCAGTTCTTC.

The rearrangement links TRBV25-1 to TRBJ2-1, with D uncertain. Germline CDR1 and CDR2: MGHDK and SYGVNS. The CDR3 runs 12 residues. V was cut by 6 bases and J by 10 bases, with 13 bases left in between. Here the CDR3 DNA reads TGTGCCAGCAGCCTTCACGGGTGGGAGCAGTTCTTC. This gives the protein CASSLHGWEQFF.